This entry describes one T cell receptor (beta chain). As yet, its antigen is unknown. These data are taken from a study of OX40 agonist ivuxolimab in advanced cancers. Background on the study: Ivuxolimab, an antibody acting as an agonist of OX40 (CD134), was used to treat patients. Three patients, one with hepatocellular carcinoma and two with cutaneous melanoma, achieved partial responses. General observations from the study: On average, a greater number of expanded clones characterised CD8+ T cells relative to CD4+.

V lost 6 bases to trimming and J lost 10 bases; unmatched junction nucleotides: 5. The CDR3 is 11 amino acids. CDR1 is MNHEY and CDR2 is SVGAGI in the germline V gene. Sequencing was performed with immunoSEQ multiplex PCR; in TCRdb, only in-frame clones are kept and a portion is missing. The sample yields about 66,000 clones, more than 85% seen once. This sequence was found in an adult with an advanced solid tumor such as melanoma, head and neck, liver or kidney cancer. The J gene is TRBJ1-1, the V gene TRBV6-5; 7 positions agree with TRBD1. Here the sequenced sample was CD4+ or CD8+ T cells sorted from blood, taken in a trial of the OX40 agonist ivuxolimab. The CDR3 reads CASRTGRGAFF. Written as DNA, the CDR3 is TGTGCCAGCAGGACAGGGAGAGGAGCTTTCTTT.